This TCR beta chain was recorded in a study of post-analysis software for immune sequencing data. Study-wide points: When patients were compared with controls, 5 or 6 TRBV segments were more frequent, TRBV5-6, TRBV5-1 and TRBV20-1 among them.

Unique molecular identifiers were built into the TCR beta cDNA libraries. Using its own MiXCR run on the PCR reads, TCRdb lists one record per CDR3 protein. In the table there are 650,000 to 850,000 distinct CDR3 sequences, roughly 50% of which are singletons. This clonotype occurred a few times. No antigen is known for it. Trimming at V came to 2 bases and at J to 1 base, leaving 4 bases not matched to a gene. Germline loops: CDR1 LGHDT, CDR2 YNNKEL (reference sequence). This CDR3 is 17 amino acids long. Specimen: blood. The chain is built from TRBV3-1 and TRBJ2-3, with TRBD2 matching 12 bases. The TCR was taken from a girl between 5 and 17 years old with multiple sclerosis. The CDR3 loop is CASSQPLAGGGTDTQYF. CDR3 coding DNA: TGTGCCAGCAGCCAACCACTAGCGGGAGGTGGCACAGATACGCAGTATTTT.